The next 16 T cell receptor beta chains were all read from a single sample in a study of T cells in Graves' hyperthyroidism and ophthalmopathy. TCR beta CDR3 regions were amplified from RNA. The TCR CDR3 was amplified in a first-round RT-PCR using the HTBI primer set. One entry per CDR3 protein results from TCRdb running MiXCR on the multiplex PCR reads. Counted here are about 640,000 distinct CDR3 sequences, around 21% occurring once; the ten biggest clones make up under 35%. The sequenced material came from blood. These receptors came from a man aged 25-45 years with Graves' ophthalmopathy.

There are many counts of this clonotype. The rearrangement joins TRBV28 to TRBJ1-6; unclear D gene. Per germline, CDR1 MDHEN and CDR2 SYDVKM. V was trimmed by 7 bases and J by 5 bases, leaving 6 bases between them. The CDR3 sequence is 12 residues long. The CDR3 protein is CASKANNSPLHF. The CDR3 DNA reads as TGTGCCAGCAAGGCAAATAATTCACCCCTCCACTTT.

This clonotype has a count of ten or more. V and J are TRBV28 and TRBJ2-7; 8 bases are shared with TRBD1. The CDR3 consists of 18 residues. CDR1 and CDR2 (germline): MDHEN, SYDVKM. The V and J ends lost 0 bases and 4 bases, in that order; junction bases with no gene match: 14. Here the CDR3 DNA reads TGTGCCAGCAGTTTATGGGAGAGAGGGGACAGGACGAAATACGAGCAGTACTTC. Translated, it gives CASSLWERGDRTKYEQYF.

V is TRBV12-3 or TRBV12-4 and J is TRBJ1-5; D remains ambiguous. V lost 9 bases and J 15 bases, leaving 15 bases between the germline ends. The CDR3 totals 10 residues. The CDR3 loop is CASAHWVRHF. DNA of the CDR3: TGTGCCAGTGCTCATTGGGTTAGGCATTTT.

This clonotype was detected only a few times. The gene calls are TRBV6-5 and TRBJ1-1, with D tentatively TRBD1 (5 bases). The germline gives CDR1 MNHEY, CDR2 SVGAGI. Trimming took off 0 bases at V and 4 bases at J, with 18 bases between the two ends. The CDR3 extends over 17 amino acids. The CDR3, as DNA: TGTGCCAGCAGTTACTCGAAGTTGGGGCCTGGGGGCACTGAAGCTTTCTTT. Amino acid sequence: CASSYSKLGPGGTEAFF.

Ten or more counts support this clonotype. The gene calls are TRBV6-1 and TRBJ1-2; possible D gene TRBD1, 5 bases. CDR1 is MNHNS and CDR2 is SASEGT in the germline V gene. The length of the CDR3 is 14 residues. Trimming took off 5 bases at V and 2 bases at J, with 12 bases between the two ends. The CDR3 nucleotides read TGTGCCAGCAGTCCGGACATTTACAACTATGGCTACACCTTC. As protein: CASSPDIYNYGYTF.

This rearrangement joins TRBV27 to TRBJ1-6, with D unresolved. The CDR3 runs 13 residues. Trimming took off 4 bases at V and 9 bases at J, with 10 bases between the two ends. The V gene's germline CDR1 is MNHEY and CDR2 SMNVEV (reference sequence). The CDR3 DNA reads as TGTGCCAGCAGTTCTCGGCGTGCTTCACCCCTCCACTTT. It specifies CASSSRRASPLHF.

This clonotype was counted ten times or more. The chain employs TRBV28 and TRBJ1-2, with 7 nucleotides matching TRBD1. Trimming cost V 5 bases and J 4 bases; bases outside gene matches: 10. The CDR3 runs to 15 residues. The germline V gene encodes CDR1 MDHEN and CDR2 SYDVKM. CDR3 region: CASSPRDREVYGYTF. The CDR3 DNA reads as TGTGCCAGCAGTCCTAGAGACAGGGAGGTCTATGGCTACACCTTC.

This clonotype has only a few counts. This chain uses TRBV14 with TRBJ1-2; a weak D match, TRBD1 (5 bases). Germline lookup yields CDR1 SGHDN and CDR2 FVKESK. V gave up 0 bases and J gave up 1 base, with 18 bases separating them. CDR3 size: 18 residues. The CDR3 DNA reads TGTGCCAGCAGCCAAGATAAGGGGACGGGAGCGGATAACTATGGCTACACCTTC. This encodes CASSQDKGTGADNYGYTF.

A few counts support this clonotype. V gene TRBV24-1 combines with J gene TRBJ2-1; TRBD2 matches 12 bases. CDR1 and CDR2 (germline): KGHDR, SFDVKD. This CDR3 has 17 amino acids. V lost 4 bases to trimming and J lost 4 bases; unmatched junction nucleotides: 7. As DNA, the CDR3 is TGTGCCACCAGTGACCAGGGACTAGCGGGCTCATACAATGAGCAGTTCTTC. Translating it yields CATSDQGLAGSYNEQFF.

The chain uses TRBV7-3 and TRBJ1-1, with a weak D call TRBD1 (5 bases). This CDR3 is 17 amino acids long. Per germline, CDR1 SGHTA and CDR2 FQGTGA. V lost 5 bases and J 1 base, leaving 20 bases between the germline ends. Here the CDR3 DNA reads TGTGCCAGCAGCCCGTCAAGGACACGGACCCGGAACACTGAAGCTTTCTTT. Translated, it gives CASSPSRTRTRNTEAFF. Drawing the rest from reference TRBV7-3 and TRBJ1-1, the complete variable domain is GAGVSQTPSNKVTEKGKYVELRCDPISGHTALYWYRQSLGQGPEFLIYFQGTGAADDSGLPNDRFFAVRPEGSVSTLKIQRTERGDSAVYLCASSPSRTRTRNTEAFFGQGTRLTVV.

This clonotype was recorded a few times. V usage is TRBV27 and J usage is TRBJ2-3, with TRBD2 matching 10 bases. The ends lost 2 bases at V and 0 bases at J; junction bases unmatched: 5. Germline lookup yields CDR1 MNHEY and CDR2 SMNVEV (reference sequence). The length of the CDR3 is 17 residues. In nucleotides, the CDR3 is TGTGCCAGCAGTTTAAGAGGACTAGCGGCTAGCACAGATACGCAGTATTTT. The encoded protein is CASSLRGLAASTDTQYF.

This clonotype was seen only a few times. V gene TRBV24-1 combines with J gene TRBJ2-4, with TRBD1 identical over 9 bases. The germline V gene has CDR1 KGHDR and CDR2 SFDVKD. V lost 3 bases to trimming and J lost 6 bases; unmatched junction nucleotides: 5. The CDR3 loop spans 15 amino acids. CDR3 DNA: TGTGCCACCAGTGATCACAGGGGGCGCGGAAACATTCAGTACTTC. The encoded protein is CATSDHRGRGNIQYF.

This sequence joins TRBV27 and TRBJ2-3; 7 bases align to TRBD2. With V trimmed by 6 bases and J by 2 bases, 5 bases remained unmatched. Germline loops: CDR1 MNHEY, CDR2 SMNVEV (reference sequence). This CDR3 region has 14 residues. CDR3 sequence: CASREGGVTDTQYF. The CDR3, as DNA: TGTGCCAGCAGAGAGGGAGGGGTCACAGATACGCAGTATTTT.

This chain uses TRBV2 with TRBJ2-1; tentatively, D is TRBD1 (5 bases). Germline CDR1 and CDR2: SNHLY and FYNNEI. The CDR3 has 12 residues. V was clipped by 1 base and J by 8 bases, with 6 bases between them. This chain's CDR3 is CASSEEGYEQFF. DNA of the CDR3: TGTGCCAGCAGTGAAGAGGGGTATGAGCAGTTCTTC. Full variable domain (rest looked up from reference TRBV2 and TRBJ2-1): EPEVTQTPSHQVTQMGQEVILRCVPISNHLYFYWYRQILGQKVEFLVSFYNNEISEKSEIFDDQFSVERPDGSNFTLKIRSTKLEDSAMYFCASSEEGYEQFFGPGTRLTVL.

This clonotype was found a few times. In nucleotides, the CDR3 is TGTGCCAGCAAAAACAGGGGACCTTCACCCCTCCACTTT. Its translation is CASKNRGPSPLHF. The chain couples TRBV3-1 to TRBJ1-6; 7 positions match TRBD1. V lost 7 bases to trimming and J lost 9 bases; unmatched junction nucleotides: 6. The germline gives CDR1 LGHDT, CDR2 YNNKEL (reference sequence). The CDR3 loop spans 13 amino acids. The full variable domain, in which reference TRBV3-1 and TRBJ1-6 provide the parts outside the CDR3, is DTAVSQTPKYLVTQMGNDKSIKCEQNLGHDTMYWYKQDSKKFLKIMFSYNNKELIINETVPNRFSPKSPDKAHLNLHINSLELGDSAVYFCASKNRGPSPLHFGNGTRLTVT.

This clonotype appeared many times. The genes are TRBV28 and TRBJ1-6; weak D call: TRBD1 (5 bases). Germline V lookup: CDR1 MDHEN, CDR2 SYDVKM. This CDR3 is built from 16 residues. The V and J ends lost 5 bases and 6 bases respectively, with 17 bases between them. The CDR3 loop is CASSPGGGRSNSPLHF. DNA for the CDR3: TGTGCCAGCAGTCCAGGCGGGGGGAGGTCTAATTCACCCCTCCACTTT.